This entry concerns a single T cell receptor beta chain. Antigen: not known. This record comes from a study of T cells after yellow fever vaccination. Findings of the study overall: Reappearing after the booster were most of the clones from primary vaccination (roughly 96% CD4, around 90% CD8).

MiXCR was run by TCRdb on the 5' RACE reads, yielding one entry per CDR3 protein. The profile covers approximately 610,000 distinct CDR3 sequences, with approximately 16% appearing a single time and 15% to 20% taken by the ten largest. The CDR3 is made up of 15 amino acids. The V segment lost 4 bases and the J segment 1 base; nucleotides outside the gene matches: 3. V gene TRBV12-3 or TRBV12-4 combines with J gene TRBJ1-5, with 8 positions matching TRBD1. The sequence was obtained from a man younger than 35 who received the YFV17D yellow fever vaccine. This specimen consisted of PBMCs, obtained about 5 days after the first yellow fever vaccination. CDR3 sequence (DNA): TGTGCCAGCAGTTCCAGACAGGGGAGCAATCAGCCCCAGCATTTT. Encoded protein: CASSSRQGSNQPQHF.